This passage covers 20 T cell receptor beta chains from one sample sequenced in a study of T cell repertoires in cytomegalovirus infection. Each CDR3 protein is one row after TCRdb ran MiXCR on the reads. The sample contains roughly 320,000 distinct CDR3 sequences, about 9.1% of which appear only once. The sequenced sample consisted of PBMCs. These receptors all stem from a human donor in good health (CMV status not recorded). Some clones in this sample may be carry-over from other donors' samples.

This clonotype has at least ten counts. The rearrangement links TRBV10-3 to TRBJ2-2; unclear D gene. V was pared by 7 bases and J by 0 bases, with 0 bases between. The CDR3 has 11 amino acids. Per the germline V gene, CDR1 is ENHRY and CDR2 is SYGVKD. In nucleotides, the CDR3 is TGTGCCATCACGAACACCGGGGAGCTGTTTTTT. It translates to CAITNTGELFF.

V is TRBV12-5 and J is TRBJ2-5; 7 bases map to TRBD1. This CDR3 spans 15 amino acids. The ends lost 2 bases at V and 5 bases at J; junction bases unmatched: 8. The germline gives CDR1 LGHNT, CDR2 FRNRAP. The CDR3 sequence: CASGLWTGSGETQYF. The CDR3 DNA reads TGTGCTAGTGGTTTGTGGACAGGCTCCGGGGAGACCCAGTACTTC.

In its sample, this clonotype was seen a few times. The chain recombines TRBV9 with TRBJ2-1; 8 nucleotides agree with TRBD1. Germline-derived CDR1 and CDR2 are SGDLS and YYNGEE. The ends lost 5 bases at V and 10 bases at J; junction bases unmatched: 11. The CDR3 runs to 14 residues. CDR3: CASRRTGRSKEQFF. The CDR3 nucleotides read TGTGCCAGCAGACGGACAGGGAGGAGCAAAGAGCAGTTCTTC.

This clonotype was counted ten times or more. The chain couples TRBV29-1 to TRBJ1-2; D is undetermined. The germline V and J ends were trimmed by 0 bases and 8 bases, with 19 bases remaining between them. CDR1 and CDR2 from the germline V gene are SQVTM and ANQGSEA. The CDR3 is 15 residues long. The CDR3 bases are TGCAGCGTTGAAGAGCCGGGAGCACCGGCGTGGGGCTACACCTTC. Translated, it gives CSVEEPGAPAWGYTF.

This clonotype came up many times. The chain links TRBV12-3 or TRBV12-4 to TRBJ2-3; D could derive from TRBD1 or TRBD2 (5 bases each). The V end lost 6 bases, the J end lost 5 bases, and 15 bases lay between the germline ends. This CDR3 is 14 amino acids long. The CDR3 sequence: CASRGTSSGDTQYF. In DNA, the CDR3 is TGTGCCAGCAGAGGGACCTCTTCGGGAGATACGCAGTATTTT.

This clonotype was recorded many times. The chain carries TRBV7-8 and TRBJ2-1, with no clear D. Germline CDR1 and CDR2: SGHVS and FQNEAQ. The CDR3 contains 14 residues. Trimming removed 4 bases from V and 8 bases from J, with 15 bases in between. The CDR3 sequence: CASSYPTHSDEQFF. In DNA, the CDR3 is TGTGCCAGCAGCTACCCAACTCACAGCGATGAGCAGTTCTTC.

In its sample, this clonotype was seen many times. V usage is TRBV7-2 and J usage is TRBJ1-1; D gene uncertain. Trimming left V 1 base short and J 6 bases short, with 12 bases between. The CDR3 is made up of 14 amino acids. CDR1 is SGHTA and CDR2 is FQGNSA in the germline V gene. In DNA, the CDR3 is TGTGCCAGCAGCTTAGAGTGGTCAGACCCTGAAGCTTTCTTT. Its protein is CASSLEWSDPEAFF.

This clonotype was counted a few times. This sequence joins TRBV24-1 and TRBJ2-2; 9 nucleotides line up with TRBD1. This CDR3 comprises 16 residues. V dropped 5 bases and J dropped 0; count of bases not matched to a gene: 3. The germline gives CDR1 KGHDR, CDR2 SFDVKD. CDR3 in amino acids: CATSVTGGANTGELFF. The CDR3 nucleotides are TGTGCCACCAGTGTTACAGGGGGCGCGAACACCGGGGAGCTGTTTTTT.

This clonotype has a count of ten or more. The chain has TRBV7-2 and TRBJ2-3; D might be TRBD1 or TRBD2, each matching 5 bases. This CDR3 comprises 14 residues. CDR1 and CDR2 from the germline V gene are SGHTA and FQGNSA. The V gene lost 4 bases and the J gene lost 0 bases, with 8 bases spanning the gap. The CDR3 region has the DNA TGTGCCAGCAGCTACCGGGACAGCACAGATACGCAGTATTTT. Amino acid sequence: CASSYRDSTDTQYF.

The sample holds many counts of this clonotype. V usage is TRBV7-9 and J usage is TRBJ1-4, with D possibly TRBD1 on 5 matching bases. The CDR3 extends over 18 amino acids. V lost 1 base to trimming and J lost 0 bases, with 15 bases between them. In germline, CDR1 is SEHNR, CDR2 FQNEAQ (reference sequence). The DNA for the CDR3 is TGTGCCAGCAGCTTAGGGGTGGGGCGCAGAACAACTAATGAAAAACTGTTTTTT. Residues: CASSLGVGRRTTNEKLFF.

Concerning this clonotype: Since a much larger clone is just one base distant, this may be a read error. The chain carries TRBV14 and TRBJ1-5; D is unresolved. The CDR3 length is 14 residues. Germline V gene data show CDR1 as SGHDN and CDR2 as FVKESK. CDR3 loop: CDSSQSYSNQPQHF. In nucleotides, the CDR3 is TGTGACAGCAGCCAATCCTATAGCAATCAGCCCCAGCATTTT. Full variable domain (outside the CDR3, taken from reference TRBV14 and TRBJ1-5): EAGVTQFPSHSVIEKGQTVTLRCDPISGHDNLYWYRRVMGKEIKFLLHFVKESKQDESGMPNNRFLAERTGGTYSTLKVQPAELEDSGVYFCDSSQSYSNQPQHFGDGTRLSIL.

Ten or more counts support this clonotype. This chain connects TRBV23-1 to TRBJ2-3; D tentatively reads TRBD1 or TRBD2 (5 bases each). TRBV23-1 is known as an ORF, though its function is uncertain. This CDR3 has 17 amino acids. V dropped 0 bases and J dropped 2 bases, with 15 bases sitting between them. In DNA, the CDR3 is TGCGCCAGCAGTCAATCGAGACGGGGCCAGGCCACAGATACGCAGTATTTT. Its protein is CASSQSRRGQATDTQYF.

In its sample, this clonotype was seen once. The gene calls are TRBV29-1 and TRBJ1-5, with D possibly TRBD1 on 6 matching bases. This CDR3 spans 14 amino acids. Per the germline V gene, CDR1 is SQVTM and CDR2 is ANQGSEA. Trimming took off 4 bases at V and 7 bases at J, with 17 bases between the two ends. The CDR3 DNA reads TGCAGCGTTGCAGGGACAACCCCGGGGCAGCCCCAGCATTTT. Translating it yields CSVAGTTPGQPQHF. Full variable domain (missing parts from reference TRBV29-1 and TRBJ1-5): SAVISQKPSRDICQRGTSLTIQCQVDSQVTMMFWYRQQPGQSLTLIATANQGSEATYESGFVIDKFPISRPNLTFSTLTVSNMSPEDSSIYLCSVAGTTPGQPQHFGDGTRLSIL.

This clonotype occurred many times. This chain joins TRBV5-6 and TRBJ2-6; no firm D call. This CDR3 is 15 amino acids long. Germline V gene lookup returns CDR1 SGHDT and CDR2 YYEEEE. V gave up 5 bases and J gave up 1 base, with 10 bases separating them. DNA for the CDR3: TGTGCCAGCAGAAGACCGAAATCTGGGGCCAACGTCCTGACTTTC. This sequence encodes CASRRPKSGANVLTF.

This clonotype was picked up many times. V and J are TRBV7-2 and TRBJ1-6, with 9 bases lining up with TRBD1. V shed 2 bases, J shed 9 bases, and the junction held 5 bases outside the gene matches. Per the germline V gene, CDR1 is SGHTA and CDR2 is FQGNSA. The CDR3 loop spans 15 amino acids. CDR3 sequence reads: CASSLSGQGSSPLHF. The CDR3 DNA reads TGTGCCAGCAGCTTATCTGGACAGGGGTCTTCACCCCTCCACTTT.

This clonotype was counted only a few times. This chain joins TRBV6-2 or TRBV6-3 and TRBJ2-7; D perhaps matches TRBD2 (6 bases). The CDR3 consists of 13 residues. V lost 2 bases and J 6 bases, leaving 11 bases between the germline ends. Germline CDR1 is MNHEY and CDR2 is SVGEGT. The CDR3 reads CASSYGGAVEQYV. In DNA, the CDR3 is TGTGCCAGCAGTTACGGAGGGGCAGTCGAGCAGTACGTC.

This clonotype was counted at least ten times. This sequence joins TRBV6-1 and TRBJ2-1; D call uncertain. Per the germline V gene, CDR1 is MNHNS and CDR2 is SASEGT. V was cut by 9 bases and J by 0 bases, with 12 bases left in between. This CDR3 contains 14 residues. DNA for the CDR3: TGTGCCAGTAAACGGCAGAGCTCCTACAATGAGCAGTTCTTC. Residues: CASKRQSSYNEQFF.

There are many counts of this clonotype. The chain uses TRBV27 and TRBJ2-3; 13 nucleotides line up with TRBD2. Germline lookup yields CDR1 MNHEY and CDR2 SMNVEV (reference sequence). The CDR3 has 19 amino acids. V gave up 0 bases and J gave up 0 bases; unmatched junction bases: 6. This chain's CDR3 is CASSLSLLAGGRSTDTQYF. CDR3 DNA sequence: TGTGCCAGCAGTTTATCGTTACTAGCGGGGGGGCGAAGCACAGATACGCAGTATTTT.

Turning to this clonotype: A junction boundary mismatches the germline segment, possibly from a read error. The chain is built from TRBV19 and TRBJ2-3; TRBD2 matches at 8 bases. The CDR3 is 13 amino acids. Germline assignment: CDR1 LNHDA and CDR2 SQIVND (reference sequence). The DNA for the CDR3 is TGTGCCAGTCGGAGCGGGGGCACAGATACGGAGTATTTT. This encodes CASRSGGTDTEYF.

The chain combines TRBV28 with TRBJ1-2; TRBD1 agrees at 9 bases. Per the germline V gene, CDR1 is MDHEN and CDR2 is SYDVKM. J gave up 4 bases and V 4 bases, and 7 bases lay outside the gene matches. CDR3 size: 15 residues. The DNA for the CDR3 is TGTGCCAGCAGTTCTCGGACAGGGGCCCCCTATGGCTACACCTTC. This encodes CASSSRTGAPYGYTF.